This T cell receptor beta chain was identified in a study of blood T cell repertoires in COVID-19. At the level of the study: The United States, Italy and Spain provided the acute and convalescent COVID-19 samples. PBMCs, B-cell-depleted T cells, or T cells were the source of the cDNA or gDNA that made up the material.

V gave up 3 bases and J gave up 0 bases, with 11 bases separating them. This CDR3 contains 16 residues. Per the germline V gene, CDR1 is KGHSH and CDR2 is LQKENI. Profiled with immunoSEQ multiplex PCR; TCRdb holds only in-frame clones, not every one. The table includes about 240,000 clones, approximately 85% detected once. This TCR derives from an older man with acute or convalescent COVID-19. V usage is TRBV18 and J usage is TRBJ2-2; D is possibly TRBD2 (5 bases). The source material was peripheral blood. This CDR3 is CASSPFGSANTGELFF. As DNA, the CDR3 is TGTGCCAGCTCACCCTTTGGGAGCGCGAACACCGGGGAGCTGTTTTTT.